Sequencing of this TCR beta chain was carried out in a study of tumor-infiltrating lymphocytes in primary liver carcinoma. Study at large: Patients were men and women aged 30 to 69 years. General study points: The study found tumor-adjacent and tumor-blood pairs overlapped less than tumor region pairs. Tumor top-250-clone fractions significantly exceeded those of blood (p = 0.039).

The template, roughly 0.45 ug total RNA, yielded TCR beta cDNA made with a constant-region primer. Library construction for TCR beta comprised three nested multiplex PCR rounds performed with slightly modified ARM-PCR. In TCRdb, the multiplex PCR reads were re-called with MiXCR into one record per CDR3 protein. The sample holds about 330,000 distinct CDR3 sequences, 65% seen once. Concerning this clonotype: What it binds is unknown.

Unsorted whole blood yielded the blood RNA, and germline DNA was also extracted. The sequence derives from a man aged 40-50 years with primary liver carcinoma and hepatitis B virus infection. Sample: peripheral blood.

In nucleotides, the CDR3 is TGCAGCATTGTGCGACCCAGCGGCACAGATACGCAGTATTTT. Its protein is CSIVRPSGTDTQYF. The chain carries TRBV29-1 and TRBJ2-3, with D unresolved. CDR1 is SQVTM, CDR2 ANQGSEA, per germline. V was trimmed by 8 bases and J by 1 base, leaving 16 bases between them. CDR3 size: 14 residues.